The 3 T cell receptor beta chains below all came from one sample that was sequenced in a study of blood T cell repertoires in COVID-19. Sequencing was performed with immunoSEQ multiplex PCR; in TCRdb, only in-frame clones are kept and a portion is missing. Of some 150,000 clones detected, 87% appear once; the ten largest clones hold 3% to 4%. What was sequenced was peripheral blood. The receptors derive from a man aged 18 to 30 with active or convalescent COVID-19.

V and J are TRBV3-1 (or the pseudogene TRBV3-2) and TRBJ1-2; 8 bases align to TRBD1. The length of the CDR3 is 14 residues. Trimming at V came to 6 bases and at J to 5 bases, leaving 8 bases not matched to a gene. Germline V gene lookup returns CDR1 LGHDT and CDR2 YNNKEL (reference sequence). The CDR3 DNA reads TGTGCCAGCAGTCCTACAGGGGGACCATATGGCTACACCTTC. Translated: CASSPTGGPYGYTF.

The chain is built from TRBV2 and TRBJ1-5; TRBD1 might be the D (5 bases). CDR3 length: 16 residues. The V end lost 2 bases, the J end lost 4 bases, and 15 bases lay between the germline ends. Germline CDR1 reads SNHLY; CDR2 reads FYNNEI. The CDR3 region is CASSEQGKRKNQPQHF. DNA for the CDR3: TGTGCCAGCAGTGAACAGGGAAAAAGGAAGAATCAGCCCCAGCATTTT.

This chain joins TRBV7-3 and TRBJ2-3, with D possibly being TRBD1 (5 bases). Looked up from germline, CDR1 is SGHTA and CDR2 is FQGTGA. The CDR3 length is 13 residues. V was pared by 4 bases and J by 2 bases, with 7 bases between. The DNA of the CDR3 is TGTGCCAGCAGCTCAGGGAACACAGATACGCAGTATTTT. It codes for CASSSGNTDTQYF.